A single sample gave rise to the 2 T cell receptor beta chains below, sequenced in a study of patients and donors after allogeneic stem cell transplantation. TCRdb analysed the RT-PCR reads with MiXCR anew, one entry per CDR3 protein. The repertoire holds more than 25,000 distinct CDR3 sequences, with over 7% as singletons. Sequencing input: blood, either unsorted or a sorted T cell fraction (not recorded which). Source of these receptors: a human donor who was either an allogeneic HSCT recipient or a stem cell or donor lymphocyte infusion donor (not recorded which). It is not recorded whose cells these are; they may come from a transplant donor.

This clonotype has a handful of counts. The CDR3 DNA reads TGTGCCAGCAGTCTGGGCTGGGACTCGAGCTCCTATAATTCACCCCTCCACTTT. Translation gives CASSLGWDSSSYNSPLHF. The V gene is TRBV7-8, the J gene TRBJ1-6, with a possible D match to TRBD1 (5 bases). V was cut by 6 bases and J by 0 bases, with 18 bases left in between. The CDR3 extends over 18 amino acids. Germline values: CDR1 SGHVS, CDR2 FQNEAQ.

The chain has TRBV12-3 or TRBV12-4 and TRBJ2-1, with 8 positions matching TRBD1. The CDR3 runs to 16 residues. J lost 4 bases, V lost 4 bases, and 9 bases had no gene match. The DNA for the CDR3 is TGTGCCAGCAGTTCCCAGGGGGCAGCGAGATACAATGAGCAGTTCTTC. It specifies CASSSQGAARYNEQFF.